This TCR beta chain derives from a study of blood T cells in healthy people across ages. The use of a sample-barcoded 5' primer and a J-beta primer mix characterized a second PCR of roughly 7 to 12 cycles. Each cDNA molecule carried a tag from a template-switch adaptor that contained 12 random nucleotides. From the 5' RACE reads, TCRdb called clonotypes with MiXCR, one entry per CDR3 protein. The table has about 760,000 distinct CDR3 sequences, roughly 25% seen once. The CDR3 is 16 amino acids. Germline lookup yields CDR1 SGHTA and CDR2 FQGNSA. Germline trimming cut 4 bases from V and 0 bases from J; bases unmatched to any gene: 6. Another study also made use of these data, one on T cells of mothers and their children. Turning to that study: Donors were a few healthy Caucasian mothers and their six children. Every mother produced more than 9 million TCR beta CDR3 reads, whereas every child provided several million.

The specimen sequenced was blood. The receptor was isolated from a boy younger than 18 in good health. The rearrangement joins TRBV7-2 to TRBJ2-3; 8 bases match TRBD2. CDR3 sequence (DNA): TGTGCCAGCAGCTCACCGGGGGGGGCTAGCACAGATACGCAGTATTTT. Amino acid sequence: CASSSPGGASTDTQYF.